The 9 T cell receptor beta chains presented below share a single source sample, sequenced in a study of resident and recirculating memory T cells in vitiligo. The method was immunoSEQ multiplex PCR; TCRdb's version includes in-frame clones alone and lacks a portion of them. The sample consists of 70,000 to 85,000 clones, roughly 92% of them appearing once. Sequenced sample: blood. The source of these receptors is a male donor with vitiligo.

The chain has TRBV9 and TRBJ1-5; D possibly corresponds to TRBD1 (5 bases). V lost 0 bases and J 0 bases, leaving 7 bases between the germline ends. The CDR3 has 15 residues. Germline V CDR1 and CDR2: SGDLS, YYNGEE. The DNA for the CDR3 is TGTGCCAGCAGCGTAGGACAGCATAGCAATCAGCCCCAGCATTTT. Its translation: CASSVGQHSNQPQHF.

The V call is TRBV11-2, the J call TRBJ2-4; the D gene is possibly TRBD1 (5 bases). This CDR3 has 12 amino acids. From germline, CDR1 is SGHAT and CDR2 FQNNGV. The V and J ends lost 3 bases and 5 bases respectively, with 5 bases between them. CDR3 residues: CASSLTENIQYF. CDR3 nucleotides: TGTGCCAGCAGCTTGACAGAAAACATTCAGTACTTC.

The chain carries TRBV5-1 and TRBJ2-3, with D possibly matching TRBD1 (6 bases). The V end was cut by 7 bases, the J end by 7 bases, with 25 bases between. Germline lookup yields CDR1 SGHRS and CDR2 YFSETQ. The CDR3 loop spans 16 amino acids. In nucleotides, the CDR3 is TGCGCCAGCGGGCCGGGCAGGGGATCTTCGGGGAATACGCAGTATTTT. As protein: CASGPGRGSSGNTQYF.

J is TRBJ1-1 and V is TRBV28; 7 positions agree with TRBD1. V was pared by 5 bases and J by 4 bases, with 7 bases of the junction left unmatched. Looked up from germline, CDR1 is MDHEN and CDR2 is SYDVKM. The length of the CDR3 is 14 residues. This chain's CDR3 is CASSPGQEATEAFF. CDR3 bases: TGTGCCAGCAGTCCCGGACAGGAGGCCACTGAAGCTTTCTTT.

The chain combines TRBV14 with TRBJ2-1; 9 bases agree with TRBD2. V shed 8 bases, J shed 5 bases, and the junction held 7 bases outside the gene matches. Germline lookup yields CDR1 SGHDN and CDR2 FVKESK. The CDR3 extends over 14 amino acids. The CDR3 is CASHRAGGDNEQFF. CDR3 nucleotides: TGTGCCAGCCATCGAGCGGGGGGAGACAATGAGCAGTTCTTC.

The chain joins TRBV5-8 to TRBJ2-5; 7 bases are shared with TRBD1. CDR1 is SGHTS, CDR2 YDEGEE, per germline. V was clipped by 3 bases and J by 5 bases; unmatched bases: 16. The CDR3 has 17 residues. In DNA form, the CDR3 reads TGTGCCAGCAGCTCCGTTACGCGGACAGGCCACTGGGAGACCCAGTACTTC. This sequence encodes CASSSVTRTGHWETQYF.

Comment on this clone: Other DNA sequences from this sample encode an identical CDR3 as well. The V call is TRBV7-2, the J call TRBJ2-5; 11 bases agree with TRBD2. V lost 1 base, J lost 1 base, and 2 bases stayed unmatched. The CDR3 spans 16 residues. Germline-derived CDR1 and CDR2 are SGHTA and FQGNSA. The CDR3 region is CASSLGLAGGQETQYF. In DNA, the CDR3 is TGTGCCAGCAGCTTAGGGCTAGCGGGGGGCCAAGAGACCCAGTACTTC.

The V gene is TRBV30, the J gene TRBJ2-3; a weak D match, TRBD2 (7 bases). CDR1 and CDR2 (germline): GTSNPN, SVGIG (reference sequence). Deletions cut 3 bases from V and 1 base from J, with 23 bases between. The CDR3 has 18 amino acids. CDR3 sequence reads: CAWRGGTRKHRGTDTQYF. The CDR3 DNA reads as TGTGCCTGGAGGGGGGGGACACGAAAACATAGAGGCACAGATACGCAGTATTTT.

This rearrangement joins TRBV6-1 to TRBJ2-3; TRBD2 agrees at 12 bases. The junction had 6 bases not matched to a gene; V was cut back by 2 bases and J by 0 bases. CDR1 and CDR2 (germline): MNHNS, SASEGT. The CDR3 contains 18 residues. The CDR3 spells CASSETLAGGPSTDTQYF. As DNA, the CDR3 is TGTGCCAGCAGTGAAACCCTAGCGGGGGGGCCCAGCACAGATACGCAGTATTTT.